This note documents a single TCR beta chain sequence. This sample was included in a study of blood T cell repertoires in COVID-19. The CDR3 sequence is 12 residues long. Deletions cut 4 bases from V and 9 bases from J, with 12 bases between. The germline CDR1 and CDR2 sequences are SGHVS and FQNEAQ. This table comes from immunoSEQ multiplex PCR, and its TCRdb copy is limited to in-frame clones, with some not included. The table lists about 300,000 clones, under 90% of them singletons. Sequenced: peripheral blood. The V and J genes are TRBV7-8 and TRBJ1-2; D ambiguous. The sequence came from a woman in her thirties with COVID-19, enrolled during active disease. CDR3 nucleotides: TGTGCCAGCAGCTCGCCAGGTCAGAGCTACACCTTC. This sequence encodes CASSSPGQSYTF.